The 20 T cell receptor beta chains below were found in one sample sequenced in a study of regulatory T cells in long-lasting Graves disease. Time point denoted: newly diagnosed GD, antithyroid drugs for less than 3 months. TCR sequences were obtained from RNA taken from PBMCs. The authors built TCR beta libraries using iRepertoire HTBI primers and Arm-PCR of CDR3 regions. TCRdb reanalysed the multiplex PCR reads using MiXCR and keeps one entry per CDR3 protein. The sample consists of some 250,000 distinct CDR3 sequences, about 17% of them appearing once. The same sample was also studied in work on T cells in Graves' hyperthyroidism and ophthalmopathy.

Sample: peripheral blood mononuclear cells (PBMCs), taken at new diagnosis, from a patient treated with antithyroid drugs. The receptors were gathered from a woman aged 25 to 39 with Graves disease.

This clonotype has a handful of counts. The J gene is TRBJ1-4, the V gene TRBV4-2; no definite D call. Trimming pared 2 bases from V and 4 bases from J, leaving 5 bases between. This CDR3 is built from 13 residues. Germline V CDR1 and CDR2: LGHNA, YNFKEQ. The CDR3 loop is CASSQRRNEKLFF. The CDR3 DNA sequence: TGTGCCAGCAGCCAACGGCGTAATGAAAAACTGTTTTTT.

The sample holds many counts of this clonotype. The chain links TRBV3-1 to TRBJ2-7; 9 positions agree with TRBD1. The CDR3 sequence is 15 residues long. Trimming cost V 3 bases and J 1 base; bases outside gene matches: 4. Germline lookup yields CDR1 LGHDT and CDR2 YNNKEL (reference sequence). CDR3 amino acids: CASSHVGTGSYEQYF. The DNA for the CDR3 is TGTGCCAGCAGCCACGTTGGGACAGGGTCCTACGAGCAGTACTTC.

This clonotype was recorded at least ten times. This sequence joins TRBV11-2 and TRBJ2-2; 10 bases agree with TRBD1. The CDR3 extends over 19 amino acids. CDR1 SGHAT and CDR2 FQNNGV come from the germline V gene. Trimming at V came to 3 bases and at J to 4 bases, leaving 14 bases not matched to a gene. The CDR3 protein is CASSFTGTGVVGATGELFF. The CDR3 bases are TGTGCCAGCAGCTTTACCGGGACAGGGGTGGTGGGCGCCACCGGGGAGCTGTTTTTT. The whole variable domain, filled in from reference TRBV11-2 and TRBJ2-2, reads EAGVAQSPRYKIIEKRQSVAFWCNPISGHATLYWYQQILGQGPKLLIQFQNNGVVDDSQLPKDRFSAERLKGVDSTLKIQPAKLEDSAVYLCASSFTGTGVVGATGELFFGEGSRLTVL.

This clonotype was recorded a few times. This chain connects TRBV19 to TRBJ2-2, with D uncertain. The germline gives CDR1 LNHDA, CDR2 SQIVND (reference sequence). The CDR3 runs to 13 residues. Deletions cut 3 bases from V and 3 bases from J, with 5 bases between. The CDR3 spells CASSIRDTGELFF. CDR3 bases: TGTGCCAGTAGTATTAGAGACACCGGGGAGCTGTTTTTT.

This clonotype was seen ten or more times. The rearrangement joins TRBV7-2 to TRBJ2-4; 8 bases align to TRBD2. The V gene end was trimmed by 10 bases and the J gene end by 6 bases; junction bases not matched to a gene: 8. This CDR3 has 13 amino acids. Germline assignment: CDR1 SGHTA and CDR2 FQGNSA. CDR3 sequence (DNA): TGTGCCATTGCGCGGCGGGGGGTAAACATTCAGTACTTC. It codes for CAIARRGVNIQYF.

Here the CDR3 reads CASSLDYQDYEQYF. CDR3 DNA sequence: TGCGCCAGCAGCTTGGACTACCAAGACTACGAGCAGTACTTC. This sequence joins TRBV5-1 and TRBJ2-7; no definite D call. This CDR3 region has 14 residues. The V and J ends lost 0 bases and 3 bases respectively, with 10 bases between them. Germline V gene sequence: CDR1 SGHRS, CDR2 YFSETQ.

This clonotype has a count of ten or more. The chain joins TRBV20-1 to TRBJ1-2; 9 bases match TRBD1. J was trimmed by 7 bases and V by 3 bases; bases with no gene match: 6. There are 13 residues in the CDR3. Germline CDR1 reads DFQATT; CDR2 reads SNEGSKA (reference sequence). The CDR3 region is CSARPGQGFGYTF. Written as DNA, the CDR3 is TGCAGTGCTAGGCCGGGACAGGGATTTGGCTACACCTTC.

The V gene is TRBV11-2, the J gene TRBJ1-2, with unresolved D. V was cut by 5 bases and J by 8 bases, with 12 bases left in between. The CDR3 spans 12 residues. Per germline, CDR1 SGHAT and CDR2 FQNNGV. CDR3 nucleotide sequence: TGTGCCAGCAGCGAAGTCCGGGTCGGCTACACCTTC. Residues: CASSEVRVGYTF.

Many counts were recorded for this clonotype. The chain is built from TRBV6-2 or TRBV6-3 and TRBJ1-4, with D possibly TRBD1 on 5 matching bases. CDR3 size: 17 residues. The germline V gene encodes CDR1 MNHEY and CDR2 SVGEGT. Trimming took off 2 bases at V and 0 bases at J, with 13 bases between the two ends. The DNA for the CDR3 is TGTGCCAGCAGTTACGCGGACACGGGTTCAACTAATGAAAAACTGTTTTTT. Its translation: CASSYADTGSTNEKLFF.

This clonotype was recorded at least ten times. This chain uses TRBV27 with TRBJ2-3; TRBD2 might be the D (5 bases). This CDR3 comprises 15 residues. Germline CDR1 is MNHEY and CDR2 is SMNVEV (reference sequence). Trimming removed 3 bases at V and 3 bases at J, with 13 bases between. CDR3 in DNA: TGTGCCAGCAGTTTTGCGGGTCCCTGGACAGATACGCAGTATTTT. It is translated as CASSFAGPWTDTQYF.

On this clonotype: This may come from a read error, since a much larger clone is one base off. J is TRBJ1-1 and V is TRBV6-2 or TRBV6-3; D remains ambiguous. Trimming pared 5 bases from V and 0 bases from J, leaving 22 bases between. Germline V gene data show CDR1 as MNHEY and CDR2 as SVGEGT. There are 18 residues in the CDR3. DNA for the CDR3: TGTGCCAGCAGTGCCCACATGACGGACGCTCGGATGAACACTGAAGCTTTCTTT. Amino acid sequence: CASSAHMTDARMNTEAFF.

Ten or more counts support this clonotype. V is TRBV5-1 and J is TRBJ2-5; no clear D gene. The CDR3 sequence is 14 residues long. Trimming took off 6 bases at V and 7 bases at J, with 19 bases between the two ends. The germline CDR1 and CDR2 sequences are SGHRS and YFSETQ. CDR3 region: CASTIRGGVGTQYF. The CDR3 nucleotides read TGCGCCAGCACCATTCGAGGCGGTGTTGGGACCCAGTACTTC.

This clonotype was detected ten times or more. This sequence joins TRBV18 and TRBJ1-2, with D uncertain. There are 11 residues in the CDR3. Trimming cost V 7 bases and J 4 bases, with 7 bases left between them. Per germline, CDR1 KGHSH and CDR2 LQKENI. The CDR3 region is CASWGVYGYTF. The CDR3 DNA is TGTGCCAGCTGGGGTGTCTATGGCTACACCTTC.

This clonotype was counted ten times or more. This chain joins TRBV2 and TRBJ2-7; D is undetermined. Trimming removed 7 bases at V and 6 bases at J, with 13 bases between. The CDR3 length is 12 residues. Germline V gene lookup returns CDR1 SNHLY and CDR2 FYNNEI. The CDR3 sequence is CASTLNRGEQYF. CDR3 bases: TGTGCCAGCACACTTAATCGTGGCGAGCAGTACTTC.

This clonotype was observed a handful of times. This chain uses TRBV6-1 with TRBJ2-1; 13 bases line up with TRBD2. Trimming removed 6 bases from V and 5 bases from J; junction bases left unmatched: 13. Germline V lookup: CDR1 MNHNS, CDR2 SASEGT. CDR3 length equals 18 residues. This chain's CDR3 is CASRAGTSGVFKHNEQFF. CDR3 DNA: TGTGCCAGCAGGGCCGGGACTAGCGGGGTCTTTAAGCACAATGAGCAGTTCTTC.

This clonotype has a count of ten or more. This sequence joins TRBV20-1 and TRBJ2-5, with 7 bases matching TRBD1. The germline CDR1 and CDR2 sequences are DFQATT and SNEGSKA (reference sequence). This CDR3 spans 14 amino acids. The V segment lost 1 base and the J segment 2 bases; nucleotides outside the gene matches: 4. The CDR3 DNA reads TGCAGTGCTAGAGCAGGGACAGAACAAGAGACCCAGTACTTC. It translates to CSARAGTEQETQYF.

This clonotype was seen many times. The chain joins TRBV28 to TRBJ2-1; 7 bases match TRBD1. This CDR3 region has 13 residues. V dropped 7 bases and J dropped 5; count of bases not matched to a gene: 5. CDR1 and CDR2 (germline): MDHEN, SYDVKM. The CDR3 region is CASTHDRDNEQFF. CDR3 in DNA: TGTGCCAGCACTCATGACAGGGACAATGAGCAGTTCTTC.

This clonotype was counted a few times. The rearrangement joins TRBV19 to TRBJ1-1, with a possible D match to TRBD1 (6 bases). Germline V gives CDR1 LNHDA, CDR2 SQIVND (reference sequence). The CDR3 covers 13 residues. Trimming shortened V by 6 bases and J by 5 bases, and 13 bases separated the two germline ends. The chain's CDR3 is CASRLRGRTEAFF. The CDR3 region has the DNA TGTGCCAGTAGGCTGCGGGGGCGAACTGAAGCTTTCTTT. Drawing the rest from reference TRBV19 and TRBJ1-1, the complete variable domain is DGGITQSPKYLFRKEGQNVTLSCEQNLNHDAMYWYRQDPGQGLRLIYYSQIVNDFQKGDIAEGYSVSREKKESFPLTVTSAQKNPTAFYLCASRLRGRTEAFFGQGTRLTVV.

In its sample, this clonotype was seen many times. The rearrangement uses TRBV6-1 and TRBJ1-1; the D is unclear. Trimming took 1 base from V and 3 from J, leaving 9 bases between them. The CDR3 is made up of 14 amino acids. CDR1 is MNHNS and CDR2 is SASEGT in the germline V gene. The chain's CDR3 is CASSEEPRDTEAFF. The CDR3 DNA follows: TGTGCCAGCAGTGAAGAACCCCGGGACACTGAAGCTTTCTTT.

At least ten counts were recorded for this clonotype. J is TRBJ1-2 and V is TRBV7-9, with no clear D. Trimming left V 1 base short and J 5 bases short, with 8 bases between. Germline CDR1 is SEHNR and CDR2 is FQNEAQ (reference sequence). This CDR3 is built from 13 residues. For the CDR3, the DNA is TGTGCCAGCAGCTTAGATATGGGGTATGGCTACACCTTC. Protein product: CASSLDMGYGYTF.